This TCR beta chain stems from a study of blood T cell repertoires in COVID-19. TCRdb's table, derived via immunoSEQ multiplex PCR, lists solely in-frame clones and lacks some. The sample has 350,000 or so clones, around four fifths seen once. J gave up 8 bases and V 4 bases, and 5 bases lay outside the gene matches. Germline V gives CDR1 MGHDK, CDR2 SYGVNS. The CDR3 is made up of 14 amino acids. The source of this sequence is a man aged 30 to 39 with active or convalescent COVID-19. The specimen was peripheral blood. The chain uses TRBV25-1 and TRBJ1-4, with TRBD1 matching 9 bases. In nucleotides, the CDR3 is TGTGCCAGCAGTGGGACAGGGGTCAGGGAAAAACTGTTTTTT. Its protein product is CASSGTGVREKLFF.